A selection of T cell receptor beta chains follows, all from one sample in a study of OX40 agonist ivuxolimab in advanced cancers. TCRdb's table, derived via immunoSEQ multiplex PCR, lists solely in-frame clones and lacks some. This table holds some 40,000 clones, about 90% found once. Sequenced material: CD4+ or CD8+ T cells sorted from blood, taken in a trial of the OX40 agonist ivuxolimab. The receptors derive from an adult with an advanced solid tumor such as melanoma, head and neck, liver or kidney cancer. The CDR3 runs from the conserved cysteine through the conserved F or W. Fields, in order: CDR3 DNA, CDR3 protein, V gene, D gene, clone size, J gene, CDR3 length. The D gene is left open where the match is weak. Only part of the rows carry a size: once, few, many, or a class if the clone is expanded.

DNA: TGTGCCAGCAGTTTACCTCCTCAGGGCGACCGTAGGACTGAAGCTTTCTTT; CDR3: CASSLPPQGDRRTEAFF; V: TRBV28; D: -; size: -; J: TRBJ1-1; length: 17
DNA: TGTGCCAGCAGCGGGGTCGTGGGACCTAACTATGGCTACACCTTC; CDR3: CASSGVVGPNYGYTF; V: TRBV9; D: -; size: -; J: TRBJ1-2; length: 15
DNA: TGTGCCAGCTCACCTGGACTAGCGGGAGTTGGGGCCAAAAACATTCAGTACTTC; CDR3: CASSPGLAGVGAKNIQYF; V: TRBV18; D: TRBD2; size: -; J: TRBJ2-4; length: 18
DNA: TGTGCCAGCAGCGTAGCCGGACTAGCGGATGCTAGCACAGATACGCAGTATTTT; CDR3: CASSVAGLADASTDTQYF; V: TRBV9; D: TRBD2; size: -; J: TRBJ2-3; length: 18
DNA: TGCGCCAGCAGCCAACTACGGCTAGTAAGCACAGATACGCAGTATTTT; CDR3: CASSQLRLVSTDTQYF; V: TRBV4-1; D: -; size: -; J: TRBJ2-3; length: 16
DNA: TGTGCCAGCAGCTCCCCTTTCACAGATACGCAGTATTTT; CDR3: CASSSPFTDTQYF; V: TRBV7-2; D: -; size: once; J: TRBJ2-3; length: 13
DNA: TGTGCCAGCAGCGTTCGCATCTCGTGGTACGAGCAGTACTTC; CDR3: CASSVRISWYEQYF; V: TRBV5-5; D: -; size: -; J: TRBJ2-7; length: 14
DNA: TGTGCCAGCACCAGGGGTTGGAAGACTGAAGCTTTCTTT; CDR3: CASTRGWKTEAFF; V: TRBV7-9; D: -; size: -; J: TRBJ1-1; length: 13
DNA: TGTGCCAGCAGCTCCGGATTTGGACAGGGGACTGAAGCTTTCTTT; CDR3: CASSSGFGQGTEAFF; V: TRBV27; D: TRBD1; size: -; J: TRBJ1-1; length: 15
DNA: TGTGCCAGCAGTCCCAGAGGTATCCGCCCCCTCCGATTC; CDR3: CASSPRGIRPLRF; V: TRBV28; D: -; size: -; J: TRBJ1-2; length: 13
DNA: TGCGCCAGCAGTGTGACGAACACCGGGGAGCTGTTTTTT; CDR3: CASSVTNTGELFF; V: TRBV10-1; D: -; size: once; J: TRBJ2-2; length: 13
DNA: TGTGCCAGCAGCGGCAGGACAGGAGTTCGCTCTGGGGCCAACGTCCTGACTTTC; CDR3: CASSGRTGVRSGANVLTF; V: TRBV7-9; D: TRBD1; size: -; J: TRBJ2-6; length: 18
DNA: TGTGCCAGCAGTTCCTCCCAAGATCTGTCACCCCTCCACTTT; CDR3: CASSSSQDLSPLHF; V: TRBV27; D: -; size: -; J: TRBJ1-6; length: 14
DNA: TGTGCCAGTAGTATAGATTGGGACACCAACTACGAGCAGTACTTC; CDR3: CASSIDWDTNYEQYF; V: TRBV19; D: -; size: -; J: TRBJ2-7; length: 15
DNA: TGTGCCAGCAGCTCTGAGACTAGCTCCTACAATGAGCAGTTCTTC; CDR3: CASSSETSSYNEQFF; V: TRBV7-8; D: -; size: once; J: TRBJ2-1; length: 15
DNA: TGTGCCAGCAGTCAGGGGACAGGGAACGAGCAGTACTTC; CDR3: CASSQGTGNEQYF; V: TRBV6-1; D: TRBD1; size: once; J: TRBJ2-7; length: 13
DNA: TGTGCCAGCAGCCAAGGCTACTTCGGGGAGACCCAGTACTTC; CDR3: CASSQGYFGETQYF; V: TRBV14; D: -; size: -; J: TRBJ2-5; length: 14
DNA: TGTGCCAGCAGCCCGACTATCTACAATGAGCAGTTCTTC; CDR3: CASSPTIYNEQFF; V: TRBV28; D: -; size: -; J: TRBJ2-1; length: 13
DNA: TGTGCCAGTAGTATAGGAGCAGGCTACGAGCAGTACTTC; CDR3: CASSIGAGYEQYF; V: TRBV19; D: -; size: -; J: TRBJ2-7; length: 13
DNA: TGTGCCAGCAGCCCCCTACTAGCGGGAGCCACAGATACGCAGTATTTT; CDR3: CASSPLLAGATDTQYF; V: TRBV7-2; D: TRBD2; size: -; J: TRBJ2-3; length: 16
DNA: TGTGCCAGTAGTACTAACACTGAAGCTTTCTTT; CDR3: CASSTNTEAFF; V: TRBV19; D: -; size: -; J: TRBJ1-1; length: 11
DNA: TGTGCCAGCAGTGACTCGGACAGGGGGCAGCAGTTCTTC; CDR3: CASSDSDRGQQFF; V: TRBV6-4; D: TRBD1; size: -; J: TRBJ2-1; length: 13
DNA: TGTGCCAGCAGCTATTTCCCGGGCACTGAAGCTTTCTTT; CDR3: CASSYFPGTEAFF; V: TRBV11-2; D: -; size: -; J: TRBJ1-1; length: 13
DNA: TGTGCCAGCAGCCCTTGGGGCGGGGAGACCCAGTACTTC; CDR3: CASSPWGGETQYF; V: TRBV13; D: -; size: -; J: TRBJ2-5; length: 13
DNA: TGTGCCACCAGCAGGCCGAGACTAGCTCCCGGGGAGCTGTTTTTT; CDR3: CATSRPRLAPGELFF; V: TRBV15; D: TRBD2; size: -; J: TRBJ2-2; length: 15
DNA: TGTGCCAGTAGTTCCATAAGCGGGAGTCCAACAGATACGCAGTATTTT; CDR3: CASSSISGSPTDTQYF; V: TRBV19; D: TRBD2; size: -; J: TRBJ2-3; length: 16
DNA: TGCAGCGTTGTGGACGGGAGGGCCTATGATGAGCAGTTCTTC; CDR3: CSVVDGRAYDEQFF; V: TRBV29-1; D: TRBD2; size: -; J: TRBJ2-1; length: 14
DNA: TGTGCCAGCAGCCAATACCGCGACCAAGAGACCCAGTACTTC; CDR3: CASSQYRDQETQYF; V: TRBV16; D: -; size: -; J: TRBJ2-5; length: 14
DNA: TGTGCCAGCAGCGTAGGAGAAATCAGGTCCTACGAGCAGTACTTC; CDR3: CASSVGEIRSYEQYF; V: TRBV9; D: -; size: -; J: TRBJ2-7; length: 15
DNA: TGTGCCAGCAGCGCTACAGGGAGGACAGATACGCAGTATTTT; CDR3: CASSATGRTDTQYF; V: TRBV7-9; D: -; size: -; J: TRBJ2-3; length: 14
DNA: TGTGCCAGCAGTGATTCGTTGAAGGCGGAGACCCAGTACTTC; CDR3: CASSDSLKAETQYF; V: TRBV2; D: -; size: -; J: TRBJ2-5; length: 14
DNA: TGCGCCAGCCGGACTAGCTCCTACGAGCAGTACTTC; CDR3: CASRTSSYEQYF; V: TRBV10-2; D: TRBD2; size: -; J: TRBJ2-7; length: 12
DNA: TGTGCCAGCAGCCTTACTAGCCCCGGTCCAAACGAGCAGTACTTC; CDR3: CASSLTSPGPNEQYF; V: TRBV6-5; D: -; size: -; J: TRBJ2-7; length: 15
DNA: TGCGCCAGCAGCCAATCCCGGTCTTCCTACGAGCAGTACTTC; CDR3: CASSQSRSSYEQYF; V: TRBV4-1; D: -; size: -; J: TRBJ2-7; length: 14
DNA: TGCAGCGTTGTAAAAGGGTTGGCCGCCGGGACCGTCGGGGTTGAGACCCAGTACTTC; CDR3: CSVVKGLAAGTVGVETQYF; V: TRBV29-1; D: -; size: -; J: TRBJ2-5; length: 19
DNA: TGTGCCTGGACTCATACCGGGGAGCTGTTTTTT; CDR3: CAWTHTGELFF; V: TRBV30; D: -; size: -; J: TRBJ2-2; length: 11
DNA: TGTGCCAGCAGTCCATTTGCCCGAACCGGGACAGGGGCTGATGAGCAGTTCTTC; CDR3: CASSPFARTGTGADEQFF; V: TRBV28; D: TRBD1; size: -; J: TRBJ2-1; length: 18
DNA: TGTGCCAGCAGCCCAGGGGTCTATGAGCAGTTCTTC; CDR3: CASSPGVYEQFF; V: TRBV11-3; D: -; size: -; J: TRBJ2-1; length: 12
DNA: TGCAGCGTTGGGGACATCCGAACGACTCGATACGAGCAGTACTTC; CDR3: CSVGDIRTTRYEQYF; V: TRBV29-1; D: -; size: -; J: TRBJ2-7; length: 15
DNA: TGTGCCAGCAGCAATGACGGCTATGAGCAGTTCTTC; CDR3: CASSNDGYEQFF; V: TRBV7-9; D: -; size: -; J: TRBJ2-1; length: 12
DNA: TGTGCCAGCAGCCAACTAGCGGGAGAACCCAATGAGCAGTTCTTC; CDR3: CASSQLAGEPNEQFF; V: TRBV28; D: TRBD2; size: -; J: TRBJ2-1; length: 15
DNA: TGTGCCACCAGCAGAGGCAGGACAGATACGCAGTATTTT; CDR3: CATSRGRTDTQYF; V: TRBV15; D: -; size: -; J: TRBJ2-3; length: 13
DNA: TGTGCCAGCAGCGTAGATGCGGGATCCTACAATGAGCAGTTCTTC; CDR3: CASSVDAGSYNEQFF; V: TRBV9; D: -; size: -; J: TRBJ2-1; length: 15
DNA: TGTGCCAGCAGCTTGGCGGAAAGGACTTACTCCTACAATGAGCAGTTCTTC; CDR3: CASSLAERTYSYNEQFF; V: TRBV5-6; D: -; size: -; J: TRBJ2-1; length: 17
DNA: TGTGCCAGCCGCGCCGAAAGCCGCACTGAAGCTTTCTTT; CDR3: CASRAESRTEAFF; V: TRBV27; D: -; size: -; J: TRBJ1-1; length: 13
DNA: TGCGCCAGCAGCCAAGATGGGGCCTCGCGGCCTGAGCAGTTCTTC; CDR3: CASSQDGASRPEQFF; V: TRBV4-3; D: -; size: -; J: TRBJ2-1; length: 15
DNA: TGTGCCAGCACCCGAGGCGGAGGGGTGGGAGATACGCAGTATTTT; CDR3: CASTRGGGVGDTQYF; V: TRBV2; D: -; size: -; J: TRBJ2-3; length: 15
DNA: TGTGCCAGCAGCTTAGTTGGGGGGATGACCAAAAACATTCAGTACTTC; CDR3: CASSLVGGMTKNIQYF; V: TRBV7-8; D: -; size: -; J: TRBJ2-4; length: 16
DNA: TGTGCCTGGAGTGTAAGCTTAGGGCAGTTCTTC; CDR3: CAWSVSLGQFF; V: TRBV30; D: -; size: -; J: TRBJ2-1; length: 11
DNA: TGTGCCAGCAGCGTAGAGGGGTCCGCCGTCTATGGCTACACCTTC; CDR3: CASSVEGSAVYGYTF; V: TRBV9; D: -; size: -; J: TRBJ1-2; length: 15
DNA: TGTGCCAGCAGCTTAGGGACAGGGAGGAATGAAAAACTGTTTTTT; CDR3: CASSLGTGRNEKLFF; V: TRBV7-8; D: TRBD1; size: few; J: TRBJ1-4; length: 15
DNA: TGCGCCAGCAGCCAGGGAGTCACTGAAGCTTTCTTT; CDR3: CASSQGVTEAFF; V: TRBV4-3; D: -; size: -; J: TRBJ1-1; length: 12
DNA: TGTGCCACCACCGGAGAACGTAGCAATCAGCCCCAGCATTTT; CDR3: CATTGERSNQPQHF; V: TRBV2; D: -; size: -; J: TRBJ1-5; length: 14
DNA: TGTGCCAGCAGCGTAGAGGGGTCTGGGGCCAACGTCCTGACTTTC; CDR3: CASSVEGSGANVLTF; V: TRBV9; D: -; size: -; J: TRBJ2-6; length: 15
DNA: TGTGCCAGCTCACCCTCAAACCTAGACAGGGGGTTGAATCAGCCCCAGCATTTT; CDR3: CASSPSNLDRGLNQPQHF; V: TRBV18; D: TRBD1; size: -; J: TRBJ1-5; length: 18
DNA: TGTGCCAGCAGTTCCACGGGACAGGGGGCCTCCTACGAGCAGTACTTC; CDR3: CASSSTGQGASYEQYF; V: TRBV6-6; D: TRBD1; size: -; J: TRBJ2-7; length: 16
DNA: TGTGCCATCATGGAGCAGGGGGTGGATGAGCAGTTCTTC; CDR3: CAIMEQGVDEQFF; V: TRBV10-3; D: TRBD1; size: -; J: TRBJ2-1; length: 13
DNA: TGCAGCGTTGAAGCCTCTAGCGGCTACGAGCAGTACTTC; CDR3: CSVEASSGYEQYF; V: TRBV29-1; D: TRBD2; size: -; J: TRBJ2-7; length: 13
DNA: TGCGCCAGCAGCTTATACAGAAACACAGATACGCAGTATTTT; CDR3: CASSLYRNTDTQYF; V: TRBV5-1; D: -; size: -; J: TRBJ2-3; length: 14
DNA: TGTGCCAGCCGGGACAGGGTGCCCTACGAGCAGTACTTC; CDR3: CASRDRVPYEQYF; V: TRBV27; D: TRBD1; size: -; J: TRBJ2-7; length: 13